This T cell receptor (beta chain) was recovered during a study of TIL therapy for anti-PD-1-resistant metastatic lung cancer. Study outcomes and limitations: The cohort had more treatment-naive, never-smoker and oncogene-addicted patients than typical.

Regarding this clone: Its specificity is unknown.

The immunoSEQ assay was v3. Libraries were sequenced to 2 million to 2.5 million read pairs (survey) or about 5-6 million (deep). Sequencing was performed with immunoSEQ multiplex PCR; in TCRdb, only in-frame clones are kept and a portion is missing. The sample shows 6,500 to 9,000 clones, roughly 80% of them seen only once. Germline V gene sequence: CDR1 MNHEY, CDR2 SMNVEV (reference sequence). This CDR3 region has 17 residues. V lost 7 bases, J lost 9 bases, and 21 bases stayed unmatched. The time point here: pre-treatment sample, taken before nivolumab and TIL therapy. Tumor tissue came from excised metastases, mostly pleural nodules or supraclavicular lymph nodes.

This receptor was identified in a person aged 25-85 years with non-small cell lung cancer. The V and J genes are TRBV27 and TRBJ2-1; TRBD1 matches at 7 bases. Sequences were derived from tumor tissue, sampled at baseline. CDR3 coding DNA: TGTGCCAGCACCCCTATCTCGACAGGGTGGTCGAGTGGTGAGCAGTTCTTC. It is translated as CASTPISTGWSSGEQFF.